The 8 T cell receptor beta chains below all came from one sample that was sequenced in a study of T cell changes during pregnancy in multiple sclerosis. Sequencing was performed with immunoSEQ multiplex PCR; in TCRdb, only in-frame clones are kept and a portion is missing. The table has around 60,000 clones, 85% to 95% seen once; the top ten hold more than 1.5%. Sequencing used peripheral blood, obtained after pregnancy. The source of these receptors is a female donor with multiple sclerosis, enrolled in a pregnancy study.

This rearrangement joins TRBV25-1 to TRBJ2-5; maybe TRBD2 (5 bases). The CDR3 runs to 12 residues. CDR1 MGHDK and CDR2 SYGVNS come from the germline V gene. Trimming pared 0 bases from V and 7 bases from J, leaving 6 bases between. CDR3 bases: TGTGCCAGCAGTGAATATGCGGGGACCCAGTACTTC. This encodes CASSEYAGTQYF.

This rearrangement joins TRBV5-5 to TRBJ1-1; D not certain. CDR3 length equals 11 residues. V dropped 1 base and J dropped 10 bases, with 8 bases sitting between them. Germline assignment: CDR1 SGHKS and CDR2 YYEKEE (reference sequence). CDR3 nucleotide sequence: TGTGCCAGCAGCTTGAGCGTCCCAGCTTTCTTT. Translated: CASSLSVPAFF.

This clone has a single count. The chain has TRBV7-2 and TRBJ2-7; TRBD1 matches 10 bases. J gave up 3 bases and V 5 bases, and 7 bases lay outside the gene matches. The CDR3 loop spans 15 amino acids. Germline-derived CDR1 and CDR2 are SGHTA and FQGNSA. The CDR3 DNA follows: TGTGCCAGCAGCGAACGGACAGGGGGATACTACGAGCAGTACTTC. Protein sequence: CASSERTGGYYEQYF.

V gene TRBV30 combines with J gene TRBJ1-3; 8 nucleotides agree with TRBD1. The CDR3 length is 15 residues. The germline gives CDR1 GTSNPN, CDR2 SVGIG (reference sequence). Germline trimming cut 0 bases from V and 0 bases from J; bases unmatched to any gene: 1. This CDR3 reads CAWSVGQGSGNTIYF. The CDR3 DNA follows: TGTGCCTGGAGTGTAGGACAGGGCTCTGGAAACACCATATATTTT.

To note about this clone: The identical CDR3 is also encoded by other nucleotide sequences in the sample. DNA of the CDR3: TGTGCCAGCAGCCAAGCAGGGATGAACACTGAAGCTTTCTTT. Protein sequence: CASSQAGMNTEAFF. The chain links TRBV14 to TRBJ1-1, with a possible D match to TRBD1 (5 bases). Germline V gives CDR1 SGHDN, CDR2 FVKESK. The germline V and J ends were trimmed by 1 base and 0 bases, with 6 bases remaining between them. The CDR3 has 14 amino acids.

This clone was picked up one time. The genes are TRBV2 and TRBJ2-1, with TRBD2 identical over 7 bases. The ends lost 4 bases at V and 7 bases at J; junction bases unmatched: 7. Looked up from germline, CDR1 is SNHLY and CDR2 is FYNNEI. The CDR3 has 14 residues. The CDR3 region is CASSGGGRVNEQFF. CDR3 coding DNA: TGTGCCAGCAGTGGAGGCGGGAGAGTGAATGAGCAGTTCTTC.

As regards this clone: Germline and junction disagree at one end, which may indicate a read error. This chain links TRBV7-7 with TRBJ2-6; D is uncertain. Germline assignment: CDR1 SSHAT and CDR2 FNYEAQ (reference sequence). The CDR3 has 15 amino acids. The CDR3 spells CASSATASGANVLTF. The DNA of the CDR3 is TGTGCTAGCAGCGCCACAGCTTCTGGGGCCAACGTCCTGACTTTC.

The chain links TRBV19 to TRBJ2-6; 7 bases fit TRBD2. The CDR3 covers 17 residues. V lost 7 bases and J lost 4; bases outside the gene matches: 13. In germline, CDR1 is LNHDA, CDR2 SQIVND (reference sequence). This CDR3 reads CASTKPAGVTGANVLTF. The CDR3, as DNA: TGTGCCAGTACCAAACCCGCGGGGGTAACAGGGGCCAACGTCCTGACTTTC.